The 3 T cell receptor beta chains below were found in one sample sequenced in a study of cytomegalovirus exposure and HLA in healthy donors. A multiplex PCR was run with 60 Vbeta primers and 13 Jbeta primers. TCRdb's table, derived via immunoSEQ multiplex PCR, lists solely in-frame clones and lacks some. The sample includes under 150,000 clones, 70% to 85% of them seen just once. The source material was PBMCs. The receptors come from a boy between 5 and 17 years old in good health and CMV-seronegative.

This chain connects TRBV29-1 to TRBJ2-7; tentatively, D is TRBD1 (5 bases). Germline CDR1 is SQVTM and CDR2 is ANQGSEA. V shed 2 bases and J shed 6 bases, with 11 bases lying between them. The CDR3 is 12 amino acids. CDR3 loop: CSVERGTAEQYF. CDR3 bases: TGCAGCGTTGAAAGGGGAACCGCCGAGCAGTACTTC.

V and J are TRBV6-5 and TRBJ1-5, with 11 nucleotides matching TRBD1. Looked up from germline, CDR1 is MNHEY and CDR2 is SVGAGI. The V and J ends lost 5 bases and 6 bases, in that order; junction bases with no gene match: 6. The CDR3 is made up of 15 amino acids. This CDR3 is CASSRGTGGSQPQHF. Written as DNA, the CDR3 is TGTGCCAGCAGTCGGGGGACAGGGGGTTCTCAGCCCCAGCATTTT.

CDR3 nucleotides: TGTGCCAGCAGGAAATATAGCGGGGGGGCAGATACGCAGTATTTT. This encodes CASRKYSGGADTQYF. The V and J genes are TRBV6-5 and TRBJ2-3; 11 positions agree with TRBD2. Germline values: CDR1 MNHEY, CDR2 SVGAGI. V shed 6 bases and J 4 bases; nucleotides not matched to a gene: 6. There are 15 residues in the CDR3.